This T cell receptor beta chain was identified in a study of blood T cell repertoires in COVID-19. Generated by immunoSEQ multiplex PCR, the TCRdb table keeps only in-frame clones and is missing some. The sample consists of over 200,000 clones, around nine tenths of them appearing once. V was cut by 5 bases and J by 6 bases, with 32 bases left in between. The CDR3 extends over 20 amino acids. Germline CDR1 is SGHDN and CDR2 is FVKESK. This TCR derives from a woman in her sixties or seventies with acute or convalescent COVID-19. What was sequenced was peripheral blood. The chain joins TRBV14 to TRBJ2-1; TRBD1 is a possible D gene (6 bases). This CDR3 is CASSTLGGQGPAQGRNEQFF. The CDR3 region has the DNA TGTGCCAGCAGCACGTTAGGCGGGCAGGGGCCGGCCCAGGGTCGCAATGAGCAGTTCTTC.